Below are 13 T cell receptor beta chains sequenced from a single sample in a study of identifying expanded T cells in peripheral blood. Sequenced by immunoSEQ multiplex PCR; TCRdb stores in-frame clones only, minus some. Among tens of thousands of clones listed, around 87% were seen once. Sequenced input: blood. The receptors stem from a person between 18 and 75 years old in good health.

CDR3 nucleotide sequence: TGTGCCAGCAGTCGGACTGGCGAGCAGTACTTC. This codes for CASSRTGEQYF. The chain links TRBV28 to TRBJ2-7; a weak D match, TRBD2 (5 bases). The CDR3 spans 11 residues. Trimming pared 5 bases from V and 6 bases from J, leaving 8 bases between. From germline, CDR1 is MDHEN and CDR2 SYDVKM.

This clone is classed as medium-sized. The J gene is TRBJ2-2, the V gene TRBV6-4, with D unresolved. The CDR3 extends over 14 amino acids. V was shortened by 0 bases and J by 3 bases, with 5 bases between the two germline ends. The germline CDR1 and CDR2 sequences are MRHNA and SNTAGT. The CDR3 loop is CASSDSGHTGELFF. The DNA of the CDR3 is TGTGCCAGCAGTGACTCAGGACACACCGGGGAGCTGTTTTTT.

The sample holds one count of this clone. V usage is TRBV15 and J usage is TRBJ2-4; tentatively, D is TRBD1 (9 bases). Germline-derived CDR1 and CDR2 are LNHNV and YYDKDF (reference sequence). Trimming took 0 bases from V and 8 from J, leaving 20 bases between them. This CDR3 region has 17 residues. DNA of the CDR3: TGTGCCACCAGCAGAGATGCGGGGGGACAGGGAGGTGACATTCAGTACTTC. Its translation is CATSRDAGGQGGDIQYF.

The V gene is TRBV9, the J gene TRBJ2-5; no clear D. V lost 0 bases to trimming and J lost 0 bases, with 6 bases between them. The CDR3 runs 14 residues. Germline V CDR1 and CDR2: SGDLS, YYNGEE. The CDR3 protein is CASSVGGDQETQYF. CDR3 coding DNA: TGTGCCAGCAGCGTAGGTGGGGACCAAGAGACCCAGTACTTC.

The genes are TRBV28 and TRBJ1-4; D unclear. Germline CDR1 and CDR2: MDHEN and SYDVKM. Deletions cut 8 bases from V and 3 bases from J, with 19 bases between. The CDR3 covers 16 residues. Here the CDR3 reads CASRPLSAWANEKLFF. CDR3 coding DNA: TGTGCCAGCCGTCCCCTGTCTGCCTGGGCTAATGAAAAACTGTTTTTT.

The chain links TRBV9 to TRBJ1-2; unclear D gene. Germline V gene sequence: CDR1 SGDLS, CDR2 YYNGEE. Trimming removed 0 bases from V and 8 bases from J, with 20 bases in between. This CDR3 spans 16 amino acids. CDR3 in amino acids: CASSVESGPYTKGYTF. The DNA for the CDR3 is TGTGCCAGCAGCGTAGAATCCGGGCCCTACACTAAGGGCTACACCTTC.

This chain joins TRBV7-2 and TRBJ2-3; perhaps TRBD1 as D (6 bases). Germline-derived CDR1 and CDR2 are SGHTA and FQGNSA. The CDR3 is 13 amino acids. V lost 5 bases and J lost 6, with 12 bases in between. This CDR3 is CASSRQTGDTQYF. The CDR3 bases are TGTGCCAGCAGCCGTCAAACAGGGGATACGCAGTATTTT.

The CDR3 loop reads CASSPTGRKRQNEQFF. The DNA of the CDR3 is TGCGCCAGCAGTCCGACAGGACGGAAGCGCCAAAATGAGCAGTTCTTC. The chain uses TRBV23-1 and TRBJ2-1, with D tentatively TRBD1 (6 bases). TRBV23-1 is recorded as an ORF, its role being uncertain. The CDR3 sequence is 16 residues long. The V end lost 4 bases, the J end lost 7 bases, and 20 bases lay between the germline ends.

This chain connects TRBV29-1 to TRBJ1-2, with TRBD1 as a possible D gene (5 bases). The V end lost 8 bases, the J end lost 8 bases, and 9 bases lay between the germline ends. CDR1 and CDR2 (germline): SQVTM, ANQGSEA. The CDR3 runs 9 residues. This CDR3 reads CSPGLGYTF. As DNA, the CDR3 is TGCAGCCCGGGGCTGGGCTACACCTTC.

This sequence joins TRBV15 and TRBJ2-2, with D maybe TRBD1 (5 bases). Trimming stripped 3 bases from V and 1 base from J, with 9 bases between. The CDR3 has 15 residues. CDR1 is LNHNV, CDR2 YYDKDF, per germline (reference sequence). Here the CDR3 DNA reads TGTGCCACCAGCAGTGATGGACAGAACACCGGGGAGCTGTTTTTT. Encoded protein: CATSSDGQNTGELFF. Full variable domain (rest looked up from reference TRBV15 and TRBJ2-2): DAMVIQNPRYQVTQFGKPVTLSCSQTLNHNVMYWYQQKSSQAPKLLFHYYDKDFNNEADTPDNFQSRRPNTSFCFLDIRSPGLGDTAMYLCATSSDGQNTGELFFGEGSRLTVL.

The V and J genes are TRBV10-1 and TRBJ2-1; 13 bases match TRBD2. CDR3 length: 17 residues. Germline values: CDR1 WNHNN, CDR2 SYGVQD (reference sequence). V was pared by 0 bases and J by 5 bases, with 4 bases of the junction left unmatched. CDR3 coding DNA: TGCGCCAGCAGTGAGTCTACGGGACTAGCGGGGAACAATGAGCAGTTCTTC. Residues: CASSESTGLAGNNEQFF.

The CDR3 sequence is CATSAGQFSGANVLTF. In nucleotides, the CDR3 is TGTGCCACCAGCGCCGGACAGTTCTCTGGGGCCAACGTCCTGACTTTC. This chain connects TRBV15 to TRBJ2-6, with TRBD1 as a possible D gene (6 bases). Trimming shortened V by 5 bases and J by 0 bases, and 11 bases separated the two germline ends. The CDR3 is 16 residues long. The germline CDR1 and CDR2 sequences are LNHNV and YYDKDF (reference sequence).

The chain has TRBV9 and TRBJ2-3; 9 positions match TRBD1. Germline V gives CDR1 SGDLS, CDR2 YYNGEE. Trimming removed 3 bases from V and 1 base from J; junction bases left unmatched: 6. This CDR3 has 16 residues. DNA of the CDR3: TGTGCCAGCAGCGCGGGCCGGGACAGGGGCACAGATACGCAGTATTTT. It specifies CASSAGRDRGTDTQYF.